The source of this T cell receptor beta chain is a study of blood T cell repertoires in COVID-19. Study-level background: In each case, the material was cDNA or gDNA derived from T cells, B-cell-depleted T cells, or PBMCs.

Authors' data handling: Cell counts per sample came from amplifying reference gene primers. Produced via immunoSEQ multiplex PCR; TCRdb's table is partial and in-frame only. D and trimming come from the DNA, and the V and J calls and clone size come from that table. The profile shows 350,000 to 400,000 clones, around 91% of them singletons. This CDR3 spans 13 amino acids. The V gene's germline CDR1 is SEHNR and CDR2 FQNEAQ (reference sequence). Trimming pared 7 bases from V and 4 bases from J, leaving 12 bases between. Sequencing was done on a sample of PBMCs or T cells enriched from blood (not recorded which). The V and J genes are TRBV7-9 and TRBJ2-3; TRBD1 is a possible D gene (5 bases). The sequence derives from a man in his late teens or twenties who had recovered from COVID-19. The CDR3 protein is CASNIRVSDTQYF. Written as DNA, the CDR3 is TGTGCCAGCAACATCAGGGTTTCAGATACGCAGTATTTT.